These 18 T cell receptor beta chains were sequenced from one sample in a study of control samples from healthy donors and cancer patients. Assay used: immunoSEQ multiplex PCR; TCRdb lists only in-frame clones, some missing. The sample has under 100,000 clones; about 88% are singletons. The sample comprised blood. Every receptor here comes from a woman in her sixties or seventies in good health.

The chain recombines TRBV3-1 (or the pseudogene TRBV3-2) with TRBJ2-2; D assignment may be TRBD1 or TRBD2 (5 bases each). Germline CDR1 reads LGHDT; CDR2 reads YNNKEL (reference sequence). This CDR3 has 14 amino acids. Trimming pared 3 bases from V and 7 bases from J, leaving 12 bases between. CDR3 DNA sequence: TGTGCCAGCAGCCATTCCGGGACGCTCGGGGAGCTGTTTTTT. Amino acid sequence: CASSHSGTLGELFF.

The chain combines TRBV5-5 with TRBJ1-3; D is unclear. CDR3 length: 11 amino acids. CDR1 is SGHKS, CDR2 YYEKEE, per germline (reference sequence). V gave up 1 base and J gave up 8 bases, with 4 bases separating them. CDR3 DNA: TGTGCCAGCAGCTTGCAGGACACCATATATTTT. Translation gives CASSLQDTIYF.

The CDR3 DNA reads TGCGCCAGCAGCTGGGGACAGTACGAGCAGTACTTC. Residues: CASSWGQYEQYF. The rearrangement joins TRBV5-1 to TRBJ2-7, with TRBD1 matching 7 bases. The germline CDR1 and CDR2 sequences are SGHRS and YFSETQ. The trim removed 3 bases at V and 4 bases at J, leaving 1 base unmatched. The CDR3 spans 12 residues.

The chain employs TRBV11-2 and TRBJ2-2, with D possibly TRBD2 on 5 matching bases. Germline V gene sequence: CDR1 SGHAT, CDR2 FQNNGV. Trimming pared 5 bases from V and 0 bases from J, leaving 13 bases between. The CDR3 is 16 residues long. CDR3: CASSPHYGANTGELFF. The DNA for the CDR3 is TGTGCCAGCAGCCCCCACTACGGGGCGAACACCGGGGAGCTGTTTTTT.

V usage is TRBV27 and J usage is TRBJ1-2; D ambiguous. CDR1 and CDR2 (germline): MNHEY, SMNVEV (reference sequence). Trimming cost V 6 bases and J 2 bases, with 16 bases left between them. This CDR3 spans 15 amino acids. CDR3 nucleotide sequence: TGTGCCAGCAGACATCTGAGTCGGAGCAACTATGGCTACACCTTC. Its translation: CASRHLSRSNYGYTF.

This clone came up a few times. The genes are TRBV19 and TRBJ1-5; D may be TRBD1 (5 bases). With 3 bases removed from V and 7 bases from J, the gap between germline ends came to 7 bases. CDR1 and CDR2 (germline): LNHDA, SQIVND (reference sequence). The CDR3 is made up of 12 amino acids. The CDR3 reads CASSMGLQPQHF. The CDR3 DNA is TGTGCCAGTAGTATGGGGCTACAGCCCCAGCATTTT.

This chain connects TRBV6-5 to TRBJ2-7; perhaps TRBD2 as D (6 bases). This CDR3 is 14 amino acids long. V lost 5 bases, J lost 0 bases, and 11 bases lay in between. Germline CDR1 reads MNHEY; CDR2 reads SVGAGI. The CDR3 spells CASSPGLNSYEQYF. The CDR3, as DNA: TGTGCCAGCAGTCCGGGACTGAACTCCTACGAGCAGTACTTC.

The genes are TRBV10-2 and TRBJ1-2, with D tentatively TRBD1 (5 bases). The CDR3 totals 15 residues. With 2 bases removed from V and 0 bases from J, the gap between germline ends came to 10 bases. Germline CDR1 and CDR2: WSHSY and SAAADI. Here the CDR3 reads CASSEGGNPNYGYTF. CDR3 nucleotides: TGCGCCAGCAGTGAGGGGGGGAACCCTAACTATGGCTACACCTTC.

This chain links TRBV18 with TRBJ1-1; D is perhaps TRBD1 (6 bases). Germline V gene sequence: CDR1 KGHSH, CDR2 LQKENI. This CDR3 contains 15 residues. V lost 5 bases, J lost 0 bases, and 13 bases lay in between. The CDR3 spells CASSDGPGVNTEAFF. The CDR3 nucleotides read TGTGCCAGCTCAGACGGCCCAGGGGTGAACACTGAAGCTTTCTTT.

The chain has TRBV11-2 and TRBJ2-7, with TRBD1 as a possible D gene (6 bases). The germline gives CDR1 SGHAT, CDR2 FQNNGV. The CDR3 totals 16 residues. V gave up 5 bases and J gave up 4 bases, with 21 bases separating them. The CDR3 protein is CASSTLTSGTSYEQYF. The CDR3 DNA reads TGTGCCAGCAGCACCCTAACATCCGGGACAAGTTACGAGCAGTACTTC.

The chain combines TRBV11-3 with TRBJ2-1; D is uncertain. The CDR3 extends over 12 amino acids. Germline-derived CDR1 and CDR2 are SGHNT and YENEEA. The V end was cut by 7 bases, the J end by 9 bases, with 13 bases between. The CDR3 loop reads CASTYPPSEQFF. The DNA for the CDR3 is TGTGCCAGCACCTACCCCCCCAGTGAGCAGTTCTTC. Using reference TRBV11-3 and TRBJ2-1 for the parts outside the CDR3, the full variable domain is EAGVVQSPRYKIIEKKQPVAFWCNPISGHNTLYWYLQNLGQGPELLIRYENEEAVDDSQLPKDRFSAERLKGVDSTLKIQPAELGDSAVYLCASTYPPSEQFFGPGTRLTVL.

The chain's CDR3 is CASSPGATRTGELFF. In nucleotides, the CDR3 is TGTGCCAGCTCACCGGGGGCCACGAGGACCGGGGAGCTGTTTTTT. The V gene is TRBV18, the J gene TRBJ2-2; possibly TRBD1 for D (6 bases). The CDR3 is 15 residues long. The V end lost 3 bases, the J end lost 5 bases, and 13 bases lay between the germline ends. Germline CDR1 is KGHSH and CDR2 is LQKENI.

The chain combines TRBV20-1 with TRBJ1-5; 7 nucleotides match TRBD1. The germline V gene has CDR1 DFQATT and CDR2 SNEGSKA (reference sequence). V trimming: 3 bases; J trimming: 5 bases; junction bases outside the gene matches: 4. The CDR3 runs to 13 residues. The CDR3 DNA sequence: TGCAGTGCTAGTAGGACAGGAGATCAGCCCCAGCATTTT. The encoded protein is CSASRTGDQPQHF.

The chain recombines TRBV9 with TRBJ2-1; D might be TRBD1 (7 bases). V gave up 0 bases and J gave up 4 bases, with 11 bases separating them. CDR3 length: 15 residues. Germline values: CDR1 SGDLS, CDR2 YYNGEE. CDR3 coding DNA: TGTGCCAGCAGCGTAGGCCAGGGGGGTTACAATGAGCAGTTCTTC. It is translated as CASSVGQGGYNEQFF. The entire variable domain, with the rest obtained from reference TRBV9 and TRBJ2-1, is as follows: DSGVTQTPKHLITATGQRVTLRCSPRSGDLSVYWYQQSLDQGLQFLIQYYNGEERAKGNILERFSAQQFPDLHSELNLSSLELGDSALYFCASSVGQGGYNEQFFGPGTRLTVL.

The chain carries TRBV30 and TRBJ2-7; D uncertain. Germline V gives CDR1 GTSNPN, CDR2 SVGIG (reference sequence). This CDR3 region has 14 residues. V shed 3 bases and J shed 0 bases, with 12 bases lying between them. The CDR3 region has the DNA TGTGCCTGGAGAGCTTCGGCCACCTCCTACGAGCAGTACTTC. It encodes CAWRASATSYEQYF.

About this clone itself: The junction and the germline gene differ at one end; a read error may be behind it. The chain carries TRBV3-1 (or the pseudogene TRBV3-2) and TRBJ1-3; possible D gene TRBD1, 5 bases. The CDR3 is 16 residues long. CDR1 is LGHDT, CDR2 YNNKEL, per germline (reference sequence). Here the CDR3 reads CAGSQDGGIAGNTIYF. The DNA for the CDR3 is TGTGCCGGCAGCCAAGATGGGGGAATCGCTGGAAACACCATATATTTT.

The DNA of the CDR3 is TGTGCCAGCAGCTTTAGTTCAGGCAATAATTCACCCCTCCACTTT. Residues: CASSFSSGNNSPLHF. V gene TRBV11-2 combines with J gene TRBJ1-6; D gene uncertain. The CDR3 length is 15 residues. Trimming stripped 3 bases from V and 5 bases from J, with 11 bases between. Germline V lookup: CDR1 SGHAT, CDR2 FQNNGV.

This chain connects TRBV5-1 to TRBJ1-1, with D perhaps matching TRBD1 (6 bases). Germline V lookup: CDR1 SGHRS, CDR2 YFSETQ. Deletions cut 0 bases from V and 6 bases from J, with 12 bases between. The CDR3 is made up of 14 amino acids. The CDR3 nucleotides read TGCGCCAGCAGCTTGGCCGGGGGCGAGTCTGAAGCTTTCTTT. Translation gives CASSLAGGESEAFF.